This TCR beta chain was recorded in a study of CD8 T cells in ankylosing spondylitis. There are many counts of this clonotype. Its antigen is unidentified. Study-level points and caveats: Significant enrichment of disease-linked clones was reported in matched ankylosing spondylitis synovial fluid. Before this, some motif variants had been reported in reactive arthritis synovial fluid and blood. Ankylosing spondylitis blood seemed to carry a telltale TCR beta motif made of several highly homologous variants.

Germline trimming cut 7 bases from V and 7 bases from J; bases unmatched to any gene: 8. The CDR3 spans 14 residues. Germline CDR1 reads LNHDA; CDR2 reads SQIVND (reference sequence). Libraries for TCR beta were made by quantitative 5'-RACE with molecular barcodes. TCRdb reanalysed the 5' RACE reads using MiXCR and keeps one entry per CDR3 protein. Among around 150,000 distinct CDR3 sequences listed, around 16% were seen once. Material for sequencing was blood, either unsorted or a sorted T cell fraction (not recorded which). The clonotype comes from a male donor with ankylosing spondylitis or in good health (not recorded which). The chain joins TRBV19 to TRBJ1-4; 8 bases are shared with TRBD1. The CDR3 protein is CASTFMDRAEKLFF. CDR3 DNA: TGTGCCAGTACCTTCATGGACAGGGCTGAAAAACTGTTTTTT.